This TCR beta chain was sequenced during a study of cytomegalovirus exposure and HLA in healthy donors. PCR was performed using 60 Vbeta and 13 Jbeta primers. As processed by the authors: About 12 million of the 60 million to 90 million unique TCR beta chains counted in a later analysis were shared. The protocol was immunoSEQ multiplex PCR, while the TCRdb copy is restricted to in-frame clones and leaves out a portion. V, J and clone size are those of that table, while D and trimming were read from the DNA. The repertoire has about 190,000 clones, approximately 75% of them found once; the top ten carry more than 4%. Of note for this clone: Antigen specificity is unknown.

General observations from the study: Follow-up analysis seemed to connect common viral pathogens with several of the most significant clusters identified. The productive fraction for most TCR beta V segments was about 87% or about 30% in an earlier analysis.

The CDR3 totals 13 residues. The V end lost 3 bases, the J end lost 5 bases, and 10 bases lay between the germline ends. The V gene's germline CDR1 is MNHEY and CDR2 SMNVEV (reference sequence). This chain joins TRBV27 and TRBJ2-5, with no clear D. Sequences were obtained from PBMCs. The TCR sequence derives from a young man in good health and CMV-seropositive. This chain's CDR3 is CASSLTWRETQYF. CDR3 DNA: TGTGCCAGCAGTTTGACCTGGCGGGAGACCCAGTACTTC.